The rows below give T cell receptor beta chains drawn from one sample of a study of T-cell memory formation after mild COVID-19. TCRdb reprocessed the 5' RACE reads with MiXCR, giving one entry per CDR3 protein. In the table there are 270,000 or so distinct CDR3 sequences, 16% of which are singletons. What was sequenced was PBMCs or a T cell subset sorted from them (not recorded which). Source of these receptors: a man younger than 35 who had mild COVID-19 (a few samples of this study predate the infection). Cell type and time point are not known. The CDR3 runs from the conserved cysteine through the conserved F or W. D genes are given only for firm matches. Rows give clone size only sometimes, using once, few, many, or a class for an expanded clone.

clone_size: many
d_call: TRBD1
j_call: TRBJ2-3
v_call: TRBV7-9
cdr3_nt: TGTGCCAGCACCAAACAGGGGAGCACAGATACGCAGTATTTT
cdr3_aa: CASTKQGSTDTQYF

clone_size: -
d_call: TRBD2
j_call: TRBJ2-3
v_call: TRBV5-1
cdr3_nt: TGCGCCAGCAGCTTGGAACTAGCGGGGGCAGATACGCAGTATTTT
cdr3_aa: CASSLELAGADTQYF

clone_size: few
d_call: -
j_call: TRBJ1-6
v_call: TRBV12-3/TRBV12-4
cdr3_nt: TGTGCCAGCAGTTTGGGGGTATACTCCTATAATTCACCCCTCCACTTT
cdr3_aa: CASSLGVYSYNSPLHF

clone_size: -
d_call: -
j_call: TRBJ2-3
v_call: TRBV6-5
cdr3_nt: TGTGCCAGCAGTTACTCGATAGCAGATACGCAGTATTTT
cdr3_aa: CASSYSIADTQYF

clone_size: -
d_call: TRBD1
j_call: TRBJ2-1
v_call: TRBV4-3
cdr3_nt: TGCGCCAGCAGCCAAGCCTGGGCAGGGGGCCTTACCGTCAATGAGCAGTTCTTC
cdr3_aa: CASSQAWAGGLTVNEQFF

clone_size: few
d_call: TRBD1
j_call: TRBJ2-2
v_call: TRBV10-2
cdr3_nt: TGCGCCAGCAGCGGACAGGCAAACACCGGGGAGCTGTTTTTT
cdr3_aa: CASSGQANTGELFF

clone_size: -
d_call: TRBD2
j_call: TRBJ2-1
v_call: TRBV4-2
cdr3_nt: TGTGCCAGCAGCTCCAGGGAGGGAAAGCAGTTCTTC
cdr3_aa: CASSSREGKQFF

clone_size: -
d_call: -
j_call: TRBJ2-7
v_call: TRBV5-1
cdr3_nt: TGCGCCAGCAGCTTGGCATCCGCGGGCGGCAATTACGAGCAGTACTTC
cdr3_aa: CASSLASAGGNYEQYF

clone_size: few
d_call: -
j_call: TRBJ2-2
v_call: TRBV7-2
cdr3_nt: TGTGCCAGCAGCTTAAGGAGGAGCCTGAACACCGGGGAGCTGTTTTTT
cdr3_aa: CASSLRRSLNTGELFF

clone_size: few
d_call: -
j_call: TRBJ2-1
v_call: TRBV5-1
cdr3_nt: TGCGCCAGCAGCTGGACTGGGGTTGATGAGCAGTTCTTC
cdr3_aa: CASSWTGVDEQFF

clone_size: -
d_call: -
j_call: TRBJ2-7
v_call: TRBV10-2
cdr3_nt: TGCGCCAGCAGTGAGGGCAGGGCCTCCTACGAGCAGTACTTC
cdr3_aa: CASSEGRASYEQYF

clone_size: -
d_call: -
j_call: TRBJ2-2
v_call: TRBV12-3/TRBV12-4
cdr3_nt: TGTGCCAGCAGGGAGACAGGAGACACCGGGGAGCTGTTTTTT
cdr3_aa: CASRETGDTGELFF

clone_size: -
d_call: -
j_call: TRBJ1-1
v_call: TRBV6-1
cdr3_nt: TGTGCCAGCACCAGAAGACCAGGGAACACTGAAGCTTTCTTT
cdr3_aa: CASTRRPGNTEAFF

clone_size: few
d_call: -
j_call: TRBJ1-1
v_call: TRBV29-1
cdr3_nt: TGCACCAGTGACCGTTTCGCGAACACTGAAGCTTTCTTT
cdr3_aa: CTSDRFANTEAFF

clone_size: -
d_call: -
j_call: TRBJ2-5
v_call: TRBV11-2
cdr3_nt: TGTGCCAGCAGTTACGCGCGGGAGACCCAGTACTTC
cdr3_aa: CASSYARETQYF

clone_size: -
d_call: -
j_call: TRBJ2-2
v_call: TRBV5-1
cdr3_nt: TGCGCCAGCAGCCCCACGGGTTTCACCGGGGAGCTGTTTTTT
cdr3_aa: CASSPTGFTGELFF

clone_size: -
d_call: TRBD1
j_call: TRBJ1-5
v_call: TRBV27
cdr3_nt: TGTGCCAGCAGTTTTTCCGGGACAGGGAATCAGCCCCAGCATTTT
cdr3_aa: CASSFSGTGNQPQHF

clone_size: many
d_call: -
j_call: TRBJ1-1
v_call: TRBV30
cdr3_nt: TGTGCCTGGAGTCTGCAGGTTGAAGCTTTCTTT
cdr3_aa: CAWSLQVEAFF

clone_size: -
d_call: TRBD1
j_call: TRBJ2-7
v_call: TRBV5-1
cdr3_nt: TGCGCCAGCAGCTTTACCGGGACAGGGCTCGACGAGCAGTACTTC
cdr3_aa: CASSFTGTGLDEQYF

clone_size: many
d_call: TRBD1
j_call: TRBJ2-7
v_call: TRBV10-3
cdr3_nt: TGTGCCATCAGCCCCGGGACAGACTACGAGCAGTACTTC
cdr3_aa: CAISPGTDYEQYF

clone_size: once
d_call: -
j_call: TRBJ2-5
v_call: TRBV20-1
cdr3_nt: TGCAGTGCTAGAACCTGGGCTAGCGCGGAAGAGACCCAGTACTTC
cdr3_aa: CSARTWASAEETQYF

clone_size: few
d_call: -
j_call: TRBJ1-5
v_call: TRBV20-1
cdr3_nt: TGCAGTGCCGTTACGACAGCTAGCAATCAGCCCCAGCATTTT
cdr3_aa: CSAVTTASNQPQHF

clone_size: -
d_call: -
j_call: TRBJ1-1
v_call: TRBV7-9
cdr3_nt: TGTGCCAGCAGCTCCGGGTACACTGAAGCTTTCTTT
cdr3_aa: CASSSGYTEAFF

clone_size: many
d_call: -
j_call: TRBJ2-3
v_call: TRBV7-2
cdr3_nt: TGTGCCAGCAGCTTAGTAAAAGCGGGCGACCTCACAGATACGCAGTATTTT
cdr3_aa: CASSLVKAGDLTDTQYF

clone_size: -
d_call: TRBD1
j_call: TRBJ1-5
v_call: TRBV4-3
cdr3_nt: TGCGCCAGCAGCCAGACCGGGACAGGGACTCAGCCCCAGCATTTT
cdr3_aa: CASSQTGTGTQPQHF

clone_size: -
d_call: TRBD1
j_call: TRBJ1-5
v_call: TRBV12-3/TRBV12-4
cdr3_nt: TGTGCCAGCAGTTTGATAGGGGGCGTGGAACAGCCCCAGCATTTT
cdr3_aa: CASSLIGGVEQPQHF

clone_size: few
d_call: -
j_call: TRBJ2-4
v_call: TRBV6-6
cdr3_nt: TGTGCCAGCAGTCCGCTACGGGGCCGGGACGGGGCCAAAAACATTCAGTACTTC
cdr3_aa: CASSPLRGRDGAKNIQYF

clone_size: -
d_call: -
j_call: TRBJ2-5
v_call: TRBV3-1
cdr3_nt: TGTGCCAGCAGCCAAGGAGAACTTCGGGAGACCCAGTACTTC
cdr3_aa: CASSQGELRETQYF

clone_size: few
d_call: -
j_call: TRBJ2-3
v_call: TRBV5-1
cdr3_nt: TGCGCCAGCAGCTTAGCGGATAGCACAGATACGCAGTATTTT
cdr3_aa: CASSLADSTDTQYF

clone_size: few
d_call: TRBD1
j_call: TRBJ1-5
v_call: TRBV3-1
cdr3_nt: TGTGCCAGCAGCCAGGGGACAGCCGATCAGCCCCAGCATTTT
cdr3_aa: CASSQGTADQPQHF

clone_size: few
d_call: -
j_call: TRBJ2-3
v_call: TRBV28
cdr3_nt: TGTGCCAGCAGTTTTGGGGGGCGATTTGGTACGCAGTATTTT
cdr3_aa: CASSFGGRFGTQYF

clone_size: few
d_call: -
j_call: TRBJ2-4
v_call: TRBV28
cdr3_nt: TGTGCCAGCACTTCGGGTGGAAACATTCAGTACTTC
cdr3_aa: CASTSGGNIQYF

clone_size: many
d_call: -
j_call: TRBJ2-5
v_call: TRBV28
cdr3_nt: TGTGCCAGCAGTCCCTCGCCCGGGATTCAAGAGACCCAGTACTTC
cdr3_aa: CASSPSPGIQETQYF

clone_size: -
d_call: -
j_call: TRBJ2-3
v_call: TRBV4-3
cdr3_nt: TGCGCCAGCAGCCAGAGGGGTAGAGGGGCAGATACGCAGTATTTT
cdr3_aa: CASSQRGRGADTQYF

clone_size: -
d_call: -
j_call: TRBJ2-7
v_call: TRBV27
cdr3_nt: TGTGCCAGCAGTCAACAGCCTCTCGGCTCCTACGAGCAGTACTTC
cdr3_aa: CASSQQPLGSYEQYF

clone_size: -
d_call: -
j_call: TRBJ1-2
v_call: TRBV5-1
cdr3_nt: TGCGCCAGCTCCGAGTCACCCGGGGGGGCTTCATGGGACTACACCTTC
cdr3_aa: CASSESPGGASWDYTF

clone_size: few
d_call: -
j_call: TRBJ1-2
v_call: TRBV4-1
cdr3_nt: TGCGCCAGCAGCCAAGGTAACGGCTATGGCTACACCTTC
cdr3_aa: CASSQGNGYGYTF

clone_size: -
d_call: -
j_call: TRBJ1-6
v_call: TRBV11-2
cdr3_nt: TGTGCCAGCACCCCAGGTACACAGGCCTATAATTCACCCCTCCACTTT
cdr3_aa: CASTPGTQAYNSPLHF

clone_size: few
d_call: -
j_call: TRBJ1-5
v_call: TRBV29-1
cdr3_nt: TGCAGCGTACTACAGGGTGGCAATCAGCCCCAGCATTTT
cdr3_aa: CSVLQGGNQPQHF

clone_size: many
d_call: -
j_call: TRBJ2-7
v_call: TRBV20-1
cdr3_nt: TGCAGTGCCGTACCCCACAGGCTCGAGCAGTACTTC
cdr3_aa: CSAVPHRLEQYF

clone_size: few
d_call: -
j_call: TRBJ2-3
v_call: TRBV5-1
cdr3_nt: TGCGCCAGCAGCAACGGAGCGCGCTTATATACGCAGTATTTT
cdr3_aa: CASSNGARLYTQYF

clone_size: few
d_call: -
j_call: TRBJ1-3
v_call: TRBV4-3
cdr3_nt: TGCGCCAGCAGCACTACCTCTGGAAACACCATATATTTT
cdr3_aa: CASSTTSGNTIYF

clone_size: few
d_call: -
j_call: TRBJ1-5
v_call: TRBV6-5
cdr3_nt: TGTGCCAGCCGTCAGATGGCAGGGTTCTGGTCGCCCCAGCATTTT
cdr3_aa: CASRQMAGFWSPQHF

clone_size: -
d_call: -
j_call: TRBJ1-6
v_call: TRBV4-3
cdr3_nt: TGCGCCAGCAGCCAAGATGGTCTCCGGCAGAATTCACCCCTCCACTTT
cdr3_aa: CASSQDGLRQNSPLHF

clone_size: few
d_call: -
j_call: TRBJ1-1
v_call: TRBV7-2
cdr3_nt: TGTGCCAGCAGCTTAGAGGCAGGGACGGCTTTCTTT
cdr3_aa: CASSLEAGTAFF

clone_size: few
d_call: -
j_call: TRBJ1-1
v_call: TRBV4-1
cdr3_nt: TGCGCCAGCAGCCACGATTCCTCTTCGAACACTGAAGCTTTCTTT
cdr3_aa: CASSHDSSSNTEAFF

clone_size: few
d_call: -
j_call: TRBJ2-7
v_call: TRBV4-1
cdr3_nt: TGCGCCAGCAGCCAACTGGGCAGTTCTTTCTCCTACGAGCAGTACTTC
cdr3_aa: CASSQLGSSFSYEQYF

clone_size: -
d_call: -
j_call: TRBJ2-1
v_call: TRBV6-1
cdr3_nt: TGTGCCAGCAGTGCCTACACAGGGTTCGGCGATGAGCAGTTCTTC
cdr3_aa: CASSAYTGFGDEQFF

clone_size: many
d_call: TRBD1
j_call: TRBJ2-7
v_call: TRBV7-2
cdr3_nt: TGTGCCAGCAGCTTGGGGACAGGGGGTAGGCAGTACTTC
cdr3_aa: CASSLGTGGRQYF

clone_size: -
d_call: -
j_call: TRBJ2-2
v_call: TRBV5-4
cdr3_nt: TGTGCCAGCAGCCCGATGGGGGTTATTTACGGGGAGCTGTTTTTT
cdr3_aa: CASSPMGVIYGELFF

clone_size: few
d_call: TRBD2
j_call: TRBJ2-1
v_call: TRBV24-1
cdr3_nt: TGTGCCACCAGTGATCCCAGGACTAGCGGGGCCGTCAATGAGCAGTTCTTC
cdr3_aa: CATSDPRTSGAVNEQFF

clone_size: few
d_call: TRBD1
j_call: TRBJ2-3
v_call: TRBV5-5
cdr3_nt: TGTGCCAGCAGATCGGACAGGGGGGTCCCAGATACGCAGTATTTT
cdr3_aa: CASRSDRGVPDTQYF

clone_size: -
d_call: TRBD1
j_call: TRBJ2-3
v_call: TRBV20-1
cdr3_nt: TGCAGTGCTAGTGGACAGGGGCACACAGATACGCAGTATTTT
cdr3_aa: CSASGQGHTDTQYF

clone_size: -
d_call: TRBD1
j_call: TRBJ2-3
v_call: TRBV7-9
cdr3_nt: TGTGCCAGCAGCCGCCGGGACAGGGGTGATTTT
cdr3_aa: CASSRRDRGDF

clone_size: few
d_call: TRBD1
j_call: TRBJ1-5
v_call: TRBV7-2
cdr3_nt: TGTGCCAGCAGCTCCCCCCAGGACGGGACAGTCACCTATAGCAATCAGCCCCAGCATTTT
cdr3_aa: CASSSPQDGTVTYSNQPQHF

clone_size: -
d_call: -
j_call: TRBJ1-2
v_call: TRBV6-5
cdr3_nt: TGTGCCAGCAGTTACGGCCAGGGTTTTAACTATGGCTACACCTTC
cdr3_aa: CASSYGQGFNYGYTF

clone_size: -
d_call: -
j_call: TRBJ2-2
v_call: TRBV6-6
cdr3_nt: TGTGCCACCCAAAGATCCGGGGAGCTGTTTTTT
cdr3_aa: CATQRSGELFF

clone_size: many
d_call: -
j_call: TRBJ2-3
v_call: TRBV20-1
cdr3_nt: TGCAGTGCTAGTTCTTCAGGGAAGGGGGCAGATACGCAGTATTTT
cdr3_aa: CSASSSGKGADTQYF

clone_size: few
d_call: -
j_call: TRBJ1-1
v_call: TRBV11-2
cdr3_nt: TGTGCCAGCAGCCAACCCGGACGGGGAACTGAAGCTTTCTTT
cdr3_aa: CASSQPGRGTEAFF

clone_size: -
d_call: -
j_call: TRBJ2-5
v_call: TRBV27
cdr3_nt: TGTGCCAGCAGTTTAAGCGGTCCGGAAGAGACCCAGTACTTC
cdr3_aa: CASSLSGPEETQYF